This T cell receptor beta chain was profiled in a study of vaccination and CD4 T cells after COVID-19. Across the whole study: The post-COVID samples were taken a median about three months after diagnosis, anywhere from 35 to 161.

Treatment: roughly ten-day PBMC culture with coronavirus spike peptide pools or control peptides (ViraFEST assay). Peptide pool stimulation in ViraFEST expanded antigen-specific T cells, whose TCRs were then sequenced. By share of the sample, this clonotype is medium-sized. Its antigen remains unidentified. Cultured CD4+ T cell DNA was sequenced using the Oncomine TCR Beta short-read assay. After culture, CD4+ T cells served as the source for genomic DNA extraction. TCRdb ran MiXCR on the PCR reads and lists one entry per CDR3 protein. The table shows thousands of distinct CDR3 sequences, with less than 20% occurring only once. Trimming stripped 7 bases from V and 8 bases from J, with 11 bases between. CDR3 length equals 11 residues. Per germline, CDR1 ENHRY and CDR2 SYGVKD.

The sequencing sample was made of CD4+ T cells from blood, cultured in vitro. The V call is TRBV10-3, the J call TRBJ1-1; no reliable D call. The TCR originated in a human donor who had recovered from COVID-19. This CDR3 reads CAIMSAGEAFF. In DNA, the CDR3 is TGTGCCATCATGTCGGCGGGGGAAGCTTTCTTT.